This record concerns one TCR beta chain sequence. The antigen is not known. The data derive from a study of blood T cells in healthy people across ages. Study-level information: Template switching picked up about one barcoded beta molecule for each two T cells. Findings and caveats of the study: Aged donors had fewer naive CD4+ cells and lower diversity than long-lived donors. Naive T cell percentage and TCR beta diversity correlated strongly. PBMC samples, being unsorted, prevented any conclusive comparison of naive and antigen-experienced cells.

The CDR3 sequence is 19 residues long. V dropped 6 bases and J dropped 6; count of bases not matched to a gene: 22. In germline, CDR1 is SEHNR, CDR2 FQNEAQ (reference sequence). A second PCR, run for roughly 6 to 11 cycles, used a sample-barcoded 5' primer plus a J-beta primer mix. MiXCR, run by TCRdb on the 5' RACE reads, gives a single entry per CDR3 protein. The sample has about 1,800,000 distinct CDR3 sequences, about 28% seen once. Material: blood. The receptor's source is a woman aged 25 to 39 in good health. The chain carries TRBV7-9 and TRBJ2-3; 9 bases are shared with TRBD2. The CDR3 loop is CASRRIQRGALNLADTQYF. CDR3 in DNA: TGTGCCAGCAGACGTATCCAGCGGGGGGCCCTAAATTTAGCCGATACGCAGTATTTT.